This TCR beta chain comes out of a study of PD-1 blockade in classical Hodgkin lymphoma. Some clones are missing from TCRdb's copy, which holds only in-frame ones; the method was immunoSEQ multiplex PCR. The sample lists around 7,900 clones, around 78% seen once, with 45% in the top ten. CDR1 and CDR2 from the germline V gene are SSHAT and FNYEAQ (reference sequence). The CDR3 sequence is 15 residues long. Time point denoted: cycle 4 day 1 (C4D1), after more than five weeks of nivolumab. Autologous stem cell transplantation was followed by relapse in every patient, and brentuximab vedotin exposure varied. The table lists this clone with a count of one. The antigen is not known. One junction end does not reproduce the germline sequence, and a read error may be involved. General observations from the study: Baseline diversity in complete responders resembled that of newly diagnosed patients.

The rearrangement joins TRBV7-7 to TRBJ2-5; 9 bases match TRBD2. The sequence was collected from a human donor with classical Hodgkin lymphoma. Here the sequenced sample was peripheral blood mononuclear cells (PBMCs), taken before the fourth cycle of nivolumab. The CDR3 reads CASSPRAGGLETQYF. DNA for the CDR3: TGTGCTAGCAGCCCGAGAGCGGGGGGACTCGAGACCCAGTACTTC.